This TCR beta chain was sequenced in a study of technical replicates of blood from four donors. Here immunoSEQ multiplex PCR was the method, and the copy in TCRdb shows in-frame clones only, minus some. The sample lists 80,000 to 100,000 clones; roughly nine tenths were seen once. The CDR3 runs to 16 residues. J was trimmed by 0 bases and V by 6 bases; bases with no gene match: 8. Germline CDR1 and CDR2: LNHDA and SQIVND (reference sequence). This TCR was recovered from a human donor in good health. The gene calls are TRBV19 and TRBJ2-3; 8 bases map to TRBD2. Sequencing was performed on T cells isolated from PBMCs. CDR3 sequence (DNA): TGTGCCAGTAGCCCCAAAGTAGCGGGGAGCACAGATACGCAGTATTTT. This translates into CASSPKVAGSTDTQYF.